This T cell receptor (beta chain) was found in a study of blood T cell repertoires in COVID-19. Across the study: PBMCs, B-cell-depleted T cells, or T cells were the source of the cDNA or gDNA that made up the material.

The V end lost 0 bases, the J end lost 7 bases, and 13 bases lay between the germline ends. CDR1 and CDR2 from the germline V gene are SGHNT and YYREEE (reference sequence). This CDR3 spans 15 amino acids. Data came from immunoSEQ multiplex PCR; TCRdb stores just in-frame clones and leaves some out. The sample has about 320,000 clones; more than 90% are singletons. Sequencing was carried out using PBMCs or T cells enriched from blood (not recorded which). This sequence joins TRBV5-4 and TRBJ1-4; D is uncertain. This TCR came from a man aged 55-75 years who had recovered from COVID-19. CDR3 bases: TGTGCCAGCAGCTTGGATTTGGGAGGGAGTGAAAAACTGTTTTTT. This sequence encodes CASSLDLGGSEKLFF.